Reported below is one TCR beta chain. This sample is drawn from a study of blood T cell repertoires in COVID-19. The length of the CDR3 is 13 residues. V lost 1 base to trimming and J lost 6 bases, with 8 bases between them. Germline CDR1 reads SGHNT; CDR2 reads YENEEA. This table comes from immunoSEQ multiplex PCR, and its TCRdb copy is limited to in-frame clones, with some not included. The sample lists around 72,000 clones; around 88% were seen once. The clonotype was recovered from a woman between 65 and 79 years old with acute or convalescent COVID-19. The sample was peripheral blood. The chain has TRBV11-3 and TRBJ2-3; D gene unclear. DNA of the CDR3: TGTGCCAGCAGCTTAGGAGCCTCCGATACGCAGTATTTT. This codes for CASSLGASDTQYF.